Shown below are 24 T cell receptor beta chains from a single sample sequenced in a study of a mutant IDH1 vaccine in newly diagnosed glioma. Time point defined: week 47, end of study. It was 300 ug of mutant IDH1 20-mer peptide that made up each vaccine dose, given with topical imiquimod. The method was immunoSEQ multiplex PCR; TCRdb's version includes in-frame clones alone and lacks a portion of them. The data hold roughly 56,000 clones, with 76% observed a single time. Their antigens remain unidentified. Sequences were derived from PBMCs, sampled from a glioma patient whose treatment included an IDH1 peptide vaccine. Receptors originate from a woman aged 40 to 55 with glioma. Some clones in this sample may be carry-over from other donors' samples.

The chain is built from TRBV4-3 and TRBJ2-7; 7 nucleotides align to TRBD2. The CDR3 extends over 15 amino acids. V lost 1 base, J lost 0 bases, and 3 bases stayed unmatched. The germline V gene has CDR1 LGHNA and CDR2 YSLEER. CDR3 DNA: TGCGCCAGCAGCCAAGGGGCTAGCGGCTCCTACGAGCAGTACTTC. It specifies CASSQGASGSYEQYF.

The chain carries TRBV5-6 and TRBJ2-2; 8 positions match TRBD1. Trimming cost V 4 bases and J 7 bases; bases outside gene matches: 9. The CDR3 totals 15 residues. The V gene's germline CDR1 is SGHDT and CDR2 YYEEEE. CDR3 DNA sequence: TGTGCCAGCAGCAAGCGGACAGGGCTTGGCGGGGAGCTGTTTTTT. The encoded protein is CASSKRTGLGGELFF.

The chain links TRBV9 to TRBJ2-3; D is possibly TRBD2 (6 bases). In germline, CDR1 is SGDLS, CDR2 YYNGEE. This CDR3 spans 17 amino acids. The ends were cut back, 4 bases at V and 1 base at J, with 19 bases in the middle. This CDR3 is CASSSLPGLGGTDTQYF. The CDR3 DNA sequence: TGTGCCAGCAGCTCTCTTCCGGGACTGGGGGGCACAGATACGCAGTATTTT.

J is TRBJ1-6 and V is TRBV29-1, with D maybe TRBD1 (5 bases). The germline V and J ends were trimmed by 4 bases and 0 bases, with 10 bases remaining between them. Germline V gives CDR1 SQVTM, CDR2 ANQGSEA. The CDR3 spans 15 residues. CDR3 in DNA: TGCAGCGTTGCTGTGGGGGACTCCTATAATTCACCCCTCCACTTT. This codes for CSVAVGDSYNSPLHF. The full variable domain, its missing parts supplied by reference TRBV29-1 and TRBJ1-6, is SAVISQKPSRDICQRGTSLTIQCQVDSQVTMMFWYRQQPGQSLTLIATANQGSEATYESGFVIDKFPISRPNLTFSTLTVSNMSPEDSSIYLCSVAVGDSYNSPLHFGNGTRLTVT.

The genes are TRBV20-1 and TRBJ1-1, with D unclear. This CDR3 comprises 11 residues. Germline V gene lookup returns CDR1 DFQATT and CDR2 SNEGSKA (reference sequence). Trimming removed 4 bases from V and 2 bases from J, with 5 bases in between. The CDR3 here is CSAIPNTEAFF. The CDR3 coding sequence is TGCAGTGCTATACCCAACACTGAAGCTTTCTTT.

V and J are TRBV6-5 and TRBJ1-5, with 7 bases matching TRBD1. The CDR3 has 13 amino acids. V was clipped by 6 bases and J by 2 bases; unmatched bases: 1. Germline CDR1 is MNHEY and CDR2 is SVGAGI. As DNA, the CDR3 is TGTGCCAGCAGGGGGACAGGCAATCAGCCCCAGCATTTT. This encodes CASRGTGNQPQHF.

V and J are TRBV2 and TRBJ1-1, with 9 bases fitting TRBD1. After removal of 3 bases from V and 11 bases from J, the junction contained 7 bases not matched to a gene. The CDR3 sequence is 13 residues long. CDR1 SNHLY and CDR2 FYNNEI come from the germline V gene. CDR3 sequence: CASSEGQGTCAFF. As DNA, the CDR3 is TGTGCCAGCAGTGAGGGACAGGGAACTTGCGCTTTCTTT.

The chain recombines TRBV7-2 with TRBJ2-7, with D perhaps matching TRBD1 (5 bases). This CDR3 is 16 amino acids long. The germline V gene has CDR1 SGHTA and CDR2 FQGNSA. Between the trimmed V and J ends, which lost 0 bases and 6 bases, there was a span of 18 bases. In DNA form, the CDR3 reads TGTGCCAGCAGCTTAGCGGCCCAAGCAACAGGCGGCGAGCAGTACTTC. Protein sequence: CASSLAAQATGGEQYF.

CDR3 sequence: CASSGRYGETQYF. CDR3 DNA: TGTGCCAGCAGTGGCAGATATGGGGAGACCCAGTACTTC. The chain links TRBV2 to TRBJ2-5, with unresolved D. The CDR3 runs 13 residues. Trimming removed 4 bases at V and 5 bases at J, with 11 bases between. CDR1 and CDR2 from the germline V gene are SNHLY and FYNNEI.

V usage is TRBV5-4 and J usage is TRBJ2-7; 14 bases fit TRBD2. V lost 4 bases to trimming and J lost 5 bases; unmatched junction nucleotides: 8. The CDR3 has 16 residues. CDR1 SGHNT and CDR2 YYREEE come from the germline V gene (reference sequence). The CDR3 DNA sequence: TGTGCCAGCAGCCCCGGGACTAGCGGGGGATGGAACGAGCAGTACTTC. Translated: CASSPGTSGGWNEQYF. The full variable domain, with the rest looked up from reference TRBV5-4 and TRBJ2-7, is ETGVTQSPTHLIKTRGQQVTLRCSSQSGHNTVSWYQQALGQGPQFIFQYYREEENGRGNFPPRFSGLQFPNYSSELNVNALELDDSALYLCASSPGTSGGWNEQYFGPGTRLTVT.

This chain joins TRBV27 and TRBJ1-5; D uncertain. Germline CDR1 reads MNHEY; CDR2 reads SMNVEV (reference sequence). This CDR3 comprises 14 residues. The V and J ends lost 2 bases and 7 bases respectively, with 12 bases between them. Here the CDR3 DNA reads TGTGCCAGCAGTTTAGGTCACGTCAAGCAGCCCCAGCATTTT. Its protein is CASSLGHVKQPQHF.

The chain is built from TRBV15 and TRBJ2-7, with 8 positions matching TRBD1. V gave up 1 base and J gave up 6 bases; unmatched junction bases: 8. Germline CDR1 is LNHNV and CDR2 is YYDKDF (reference sequence). The CDR3 length is 15 residues. DNA of the CDR3: TGTGCCACCAGCAGAGTCGATGTCAGGGGGCCCGAGCAGTACTTC. Its protein product is CATSRVDVRGPEQYF.

This rearrangement joins TRBV30 to TRBJ2-2; TRBD1 might be the D (6 bases). This CDR3 comprises 14 residues. V lost 3 bases, J lost 0 bases, and 8 bases lay in between. Germline lookup yields CDR1 GTSNPN and CDR2 SVGIG (reference sequence). DNA for the CDR3: TGTGCCTGGAGAAGGACAGCGAACACCGGGGAGCTGTTTTTT. Translation: CAWRRTANTGELFF.

The genes are TRBV6-1 and TRBJ1-6; D not certain. V dropped 9 bases and J dropped 18 bases, with 15 bases sitting between them. The germline V gene encodes CDR1 MNHNS and CDR2 SASEGT. The CDR3 is 10 amino acids. CDR3 sequence (DNA): TGTGCCAGTGGAGACACGTCCTACCACTTT. Its protein product is CASGDTSYHF.

The chain links TRBV7-9 to TRBJ2-1; 7 bases are a match to TRBD2. Trimming took 4 bases from V and 4 from J; bases not matched to a gene: 4. The V gene's germline CDR1 is SEHNR and CDR2 FQNEAQ (reference sequence). There are 14 residues in the CDR3. CDR3 in amino acids: CASSSYGGYNEQFF. DNA for the CDR3: TGTGCCAGCAGCTCCTACGGGGGGTACAATGAGCAGTTCTTC. The full variable domain, with the rest looked up from reference TRBV7-9 and TRBJ2-1, is DTGVSQNPRHKITKRGQNVTFRCDPISEHNRLYWYRQTLGQGPEFLTYFQNEAQLEKSRLLSDRFSAERPKGSFSTLEIQRTEQGDSAMYLCASSSYGGYNEQFFGPGTRLTVL.

This clone was found a few times. This chain connects TRBV7-9 to TRBJ1-5, with unresolved D. From germline, CDR1 is SEHNR and CDR2 FQNEAQ (reference sequence). The CDR3 sequence is 13 residues long. V lost 1 base and J 7 bases, leaving 8 bases between the germline ends. The CDR3 sequence is CASSLEGWQPQHF. CDR3 coding DNA: TGTGCCAGCAGCTTAGAGGGTTGGCAGCCCCAGCATTTT. Full variable domain (outside the CDR3, taken from reference TRBV7-9 and TRBJ1-5): DTGVSQNPRHKITKRGQNVTFRCDPISEHNRLYWYRQTLGQGPEFLTYFQNEAQLEKSRLLSDRFSAERPKGSFSTLEIQRTEQGDSAMYLCASSLEGWQPQHFGDGTRLSIL.

The chain is built from TRBV11-2 and TRBJ1-5; D may be TRBD1 (5 bases). Germline V CDR1 and CDR2: SGHAT, FQNNGV. This CDR3 region has 13 residues. V was clipped by 5 bases and J by 6 bases, with 11 bases between them. CDR3 DNA: TGTGCCAGCAGCACAGGAGGCATTCAGCCCCAGCATTTT. Translation: CASSTGGIQPQHF.

The V and J genes are TRBV7-2 and TRBJ1-5; D is unresolved. Trimming removed 3 bases at V and 0 bases at J, with 9 bases between. This CDR3 contains 15 residues. CDR1 and CDR2 (germline): SGHTA, FQGNSA. The CDR3 sequence: CASSFYKDSNQPQHF. The CDR3 bases are TGTGCCAGCAGCTTTTATAAAGATAGCAATCAGCCCCAGCATTTT.

The CDR3 region has the DNA TGTGCCAGCTCACCACGGACATCTACCTACGAGCAGTACTTC. Its translation is CASSPRTSTYEQYF. The V and J genes are TRBV18 and TRBJ2-7; the D gene is possibly TRBD1 (5 bases). The germline V and J ends were trimmed by 1 base and 2 bases, with 9 bases remaining between them. Germline V gene lookup returns CDR1 KGHSH and CDR2 LQKENI. The CDR3 totals 14 residues.

The chain has TRBV2 and TRBJ2-7, with D uncertain. CDR1 and CDR2 from the germline V gene are SNHLY and FYNNEI. Trimming stripped 2 bases from V and 6 bases from J, with 14 bases between. The CDR3 runs to 14 residues. CDR3 nucleotide sequence: TGTGCCAGCAGTGAACGGATTGGCCTGGGCGAGCAGTACTTC. Translated: CASSERIGLGEQYF.

The J gene is TRBJ2-2, the V gene TRBV19; tentatively, D is TRBD2 (5 bases). CDR1 LNHDA and CDR2 SQIVND come from the germline V gene (reference sequence). The CDR3 covers 13 residues. V was pared by 2 bases and J by 7 bases, with 8 bases between. The CDR3, as DNA: TGTGCCAGTAGTATAACCGGGGTCGGGGAGCTGTTTTTT. Residues: CASSITGVGELFF. Combining the CDR3 with reference TRBV19 and TRBJ2-2 gives the whole variable domain DGGITQSPKYLFRKEGQNVTLSCEQNLNHDAMYWYRQDPGQGLRLIYYSQIVNDFQKGDIAEGYSVSREKKESFPLTVTSAQKNPTAFYLCASSITGVGELFFGEGSRLTVL.

This clone came up a few times. This sequence joins TRBV10-3 and TRBJ1-1, with D tentatively TRBD1 (5 bases). The CDR3 has 16 amino acids. V dropped 4 bases and J dropped 3 bases, with 18 bases sitting between them. The germline V gene encodes CDR1 ENHRY and CDR2 SYGVKD. CDR3 coding DNA: TGTGCCATCAGTGCCAGGGACGGGAAGACGGACACTGAAGCTTTCTTT. As protein: CAISARDGKTDTEAFF.

The chain is built from TRBV6-1 and TRBJ1-2, with D possibly TRBD1 on 6 matching bases. V dropped 1 base and J dropped 0 bases, with 15 bases sitting between them. CDR3 length: 17 amino acids. Germline CDR1 is MNHNS and CDR2 is SASEGT. The CDR3: CASSEVGGAAANYGYTF. As DNA, the CDR3 is TGTGCCAGCAGTGAAGTGGGGGGCGCAGCGGCTAACTATGGCTACACCTTC.

The genes are TRBV19 and TRBJ1-1, with 8 bases matching TRBD1. Trimming removed 5 bases from V and 1 base from J; junction bases left unmatched: 3. The germline CDR1 and CDR2 sequences are LNHDA and SQIVND (reference sequence). The CDR3 is 14 amino acids. CDR3 in amino acids: CASSPGGSNTEAFF. CDR3 DNA sequence: TGTGCCAGTAGTCCAGGGGGCTCGAACACTGAAGCTTTCTTT.